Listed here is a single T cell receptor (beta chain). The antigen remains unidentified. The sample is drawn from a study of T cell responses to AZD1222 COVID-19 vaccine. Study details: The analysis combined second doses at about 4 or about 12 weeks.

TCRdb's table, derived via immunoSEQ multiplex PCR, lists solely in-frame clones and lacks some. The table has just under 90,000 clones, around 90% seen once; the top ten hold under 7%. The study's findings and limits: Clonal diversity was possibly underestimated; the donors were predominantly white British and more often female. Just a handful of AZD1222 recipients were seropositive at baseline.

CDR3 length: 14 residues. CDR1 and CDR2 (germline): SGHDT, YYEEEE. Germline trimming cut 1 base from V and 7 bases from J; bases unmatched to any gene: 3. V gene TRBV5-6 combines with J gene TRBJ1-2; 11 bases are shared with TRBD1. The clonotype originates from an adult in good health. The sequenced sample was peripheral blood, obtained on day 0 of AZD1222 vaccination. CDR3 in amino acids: CASSLMGQGVGYTF. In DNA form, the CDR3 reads TGTGCCAGCAGCTTGATGGGACAGGGGGTTGGCTACACCTTC.